This TCR beta chain was identified in a study of T cells in Graves' hyperthyroidism and ophthalmopathy. This clonotype was detected ten times or more. What was amplified from RNA transcripts were TCR beta CDR3 regions. With the HTBI primer set, the TCR CDR3 went through a first round of RT-PCR. MiXCR, run by TCRdb on the multiplex PCR reads, gives a single entry per CDR3 protein. The profile shows about 280,000 distinct CDR3 sequences, 25% to 30% of them singletons. Source material: blood. The receptor was derived from a man in his forties or fifties with Graves' hyperthyroidism that later progressed to Graves' ophthalmopathy.

The CDR3 DNA follows: TGTGCCAGCAGCACTAGCGGGAGAAGCTCCTACGAGCAGTACTTC. Its protein product is CASSTSGRSSYEQYF. V and J are TRBV7-2 and TRBJ2-7; 11 bases map to TRBD2. Per the germline V gene, CDR1 is SGHTA and CDR2 is FQGNSA. V dropped 5 bases and J dropped 0; count of bases not matched to a gene: 3. The CDR3 is made up of 15 amino acids.